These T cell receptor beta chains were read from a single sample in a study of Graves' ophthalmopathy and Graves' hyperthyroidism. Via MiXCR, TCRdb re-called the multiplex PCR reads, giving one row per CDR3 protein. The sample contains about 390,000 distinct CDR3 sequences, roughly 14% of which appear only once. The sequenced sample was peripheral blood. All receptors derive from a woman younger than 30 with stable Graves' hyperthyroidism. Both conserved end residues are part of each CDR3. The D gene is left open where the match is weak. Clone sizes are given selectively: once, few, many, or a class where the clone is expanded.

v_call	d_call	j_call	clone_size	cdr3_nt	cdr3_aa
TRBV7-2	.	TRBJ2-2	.	TGTGCCAGCAGCTTAGCGCAGGGGGGGGACACCGGGGAGCTGTTTTTT	CASSLAQGGDTGELFF
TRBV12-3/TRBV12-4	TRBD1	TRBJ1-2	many	TGTGCCAGCAGTCCCACTCGGACAGGGAACTATGGCTACACCTTC	CASSPTRTGNYGYTF
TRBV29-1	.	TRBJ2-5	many	TGCAGCGTTCCGACGGAGGTTAGGGGAGAGACCCAGTACTTC	CSVPTEVRGETQYF
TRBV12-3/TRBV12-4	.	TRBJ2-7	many	TGTGCCAGCAGTCCCCAGACTATACTCTACGAGCAGTACTTC	CASSPQTILYEQYF
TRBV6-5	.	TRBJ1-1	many	TGTGCCAGCAGTTACGAGCCAGGGCCCAAAACTGAAGCTTTCTTT	CASSYEPGPKTEAFF
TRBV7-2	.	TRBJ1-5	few	TGTACCAGCAGCCCAGACGGGATCCCCAATCAGCCCCAGCATTTT	CTSSPDGIPNQPQHF
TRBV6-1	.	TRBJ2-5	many	TGTGCCAGCAATCCGGGGGGCGGAGAGACCCAGTACTTC	CASNPGGGETQYF
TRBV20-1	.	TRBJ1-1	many	TGCAGTGCTAGAGATACGGGGGGGGTCATTGAAGCTTTCTTT	CSARDTGGVIEAFF
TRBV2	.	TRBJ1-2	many	TGTGCCAGCAGTGTGGGGGCCTCCTATGGCTACACCTTC	CASSVGASYGYTF
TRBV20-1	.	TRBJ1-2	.	TGCAGTGCTAGAGAGGGTTGGGGCTATGGCTACACCTTC	CSAREGWGYGYTF
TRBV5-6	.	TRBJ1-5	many	TGTGCCAGCAGCCAAAGGCGGGACATCCCCTATCAGCCCCAGCATTTT	CASSQRRDIPYQPQHF
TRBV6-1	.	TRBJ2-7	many	TGTGCCAGCAGTGCTGCAGGGGTGTACGAGCAGTACTTC	CASSAAGVYEQYF